Included here is one TCR beta chain sequence, with context. In the source study's methods: Researchers report that nucleated cell counts were estimated from reference gene primer amplification. Assay used: immunoSEQ multiplex PCR; TCRdb lists only in-frame clones, some missing. The V and J calls and clone size come from that table; D and trimming were worked out from the DNA. The table includes over 110,000 clones, around 80% detected once. The sample belongs to a study of blood T cell repertoires in COVID-19. Study summary: The United States, Italy and Spain provided the acute and convalescent COVID-19 samples. T cells, B-cell-depleted T cells, or PBMCs supplied cDNA or gDNA.

CDR3 size: 14 residues. The germline gives CDR1 SGHRS, CDR2 YFSETQ. J was trimmed by 5 bases and V by 2 bases; bases with no gene match: 7. Specimen: peripheral blood. The chain recombines TRBV5-1 with TRBJ2-7, with 7 nucleotides matching TRBD2. The source is a woman aged 55-75 years with acute or convalescent COVID-19. The CDR3 reads CASSLRTRSDEQYF. The CDR3 coding sequence is TGCGCCAGCAGCTTACGGACTAGATCTGACGAGCAGTACTTC.